This T cell receptor beta chain came from a study of blood T cell repertoires in COVID-19 (dated by TCRdb to between 2020 and 2021). Background on the whole study: Samples covering the acute and convalescent phases of COVID-19 were provided by collaborators in the United States, Italy and Spain. The prospective study material was composed of cDNA or gDNA derived from T cells, B-cell-depleted T cells, or PBMCs. Subjects who had been exposed to COVID-19, were actively infected with it, or had recovered from it provided the deeply sampled blood TCRbeta repertoires that made up the dataset. The repertoires were made available in a free public database intended to serve as a resource for research on the immune response to SARS-CoV-2. Samples were obtained from the ongoing ImmuneRACE study (first 160 participants) and from 1,254 subjects provided by 6 global collaborators. A de-identified subject ID, COVID-19 status, age in years and sex were almost always included in the sample metadata. Where available, HLA class I and class II types were taken from metadata supplied by the sample provider and were not determined by assay-based typing.

In its sample, this clone was seen a few times. Its antigen is still unknown. No clone much larger than this one lies a single base away; base qualities are absent. From V the trimming removes 9 bases and from J it removes 8 bases, while the gene matches leave 5 bases of the junction unaccounted for. CDR3 length: 12 amino acids, cysteine to phenylalanine. Kept here is only the CDR3 DNA, which spans 36 bases and is read in frame from base 1. The germline V gene encodes CDR1 MNHEY and CDR2 SVGEGT. TCRbeta CDR3 regions were amplified from genomic DNA by means of the immunoSEQ Assay, a bias-controlled multiplex PCR. In the authors' own workflow: The number of nucleated cells in each sample was estimated by amplification of reference gene primers within the assay. To quantify the absolute abundance of each unique TCRbeta CDR3 rearrangement, sequence reads were collapsed and filtered. For each sample, productive Simpson clonality was calculated as the square root of Simpson's diversity index over productive rearrangements. TCRdb mirrors the immuneACCESS table, restricted to in-frame sequences. Some clones are absent from its copies; in checked studies, under half trace to an unresolved V gene, and the reason for the others is unknown. The V and J calls and clone size were taken over from that table, and D and trimming were inferred from the DNA. This sample has 200,000 or so clones in its table, and 65% to 85% of those were observed once. The leading ten clones occupy 7.4% of the sample.

In the prospective study, participants were 18 to 89 years old, resided in about two dozen geographic areas of the United States, and were enrolled through a virtual design. To assign participants to cohorts, the prospective study relied on clinical history that participants themselves reported in a screening survey and a study questionnaire. Each participant in the prospective study had whole blood, serum and a nasopharyngeal or oropharyngeal swab collected by mobile phlebotomists. Prospective study participants could optionally give additional blood draws and questionnaires over an approximately two-month period. Prospective study blood samples were shipped either frozen or at room temperature before DNA extraction. What the authors observed across the whole study: The quantity of clinical and demographic metadata differed by source and by participant and was supplied without curation.

The chain uses TRBV6-2 or TRBV6-3 and TRBJ2-3; 10 middle bases align to TRBD2. The TCR comes from a woman aged 40 to 55 with acute COVID-19. The specimen sequenced was PBMCs or T cells enriched from blood (not recorded which). The nucleotides read TGTGCCAGTAGCGGGGGGAGTGGTACGCAGTATTTT. The resulting protein is CASSGGSGTQYF.